Listed here are 8 T cell receptor beta chains from one sample, sequenced in a study of T cell changes during pregnancy in multiple sclerosis (dated by TCRdb to about 2019). Preparation of the library involved the immunoSEQ multiplex PCR assay. TCRdb re-hosts the immuneACCESS table, in-frame sequences only. Its copies lack some clones; in the studies checked, an unresolved V gene accounts for under half of them, and the cause for the rest is not known. This sample holds over 35,000 clones; about nine tenths were observed only once. Around 0.51% of the sample is taken by the ten largest. The specimen was CD4+ T cells from peripheral blood mononuclear cells, collected in the first trimester of pregnancy. These receptors were taken from a female donor with multiple sclerosis, enrolled in a pregnancy study.

This chain's CDR3 is CASSQGARGTEAFF. The CDR3 DNA reads TGTGCCAGCAGCCAGGGGGCAAGGGGCACTGAAGCTTTCTTT. This chain joins TRBV25-1 and TRBJ1-1, with 8 bases aligning to TRBD1. The CDR3 consists of 14 residues. CDR1 MGHDK and CDR2 SYGVNS come from the germline V gene. J lost 4 bases, V lost 6 bases, and 7 bases had no gene match.

The rearrangement joins TRBV18 to TRBJ2-1, with D possibly matching TRBD1 (6 bases). Germline V CDR1 and CDR2: KGHSH, LQKENI. V gave up 3 bases and J gave up 3 bases, with 15 bases separating them. CDR3 length: 16 residues. CDR3 DNA: TGTGCCAGCTCACCCCCCTCCTCGGACAGCTACAATGAGCAGTTCTTC. Translated, it gives CASSPPSSDSYNEQFF.

J is TRBJ1-3 and V is TRBV30; D is uncertain. Germline V gene data show CDR1 as GTSNPN and CDR2 as SVGIG (reference sequence). The V and J ends lost 0 bases and 0 bases respectively, with 6 bases between them. This CDR3 is 14 amino acids long. The CDR3 protein is CAWSVGLSGNTIYF. The CDR3 DNA sequence: TGTGCCTGGAGTGTTGGGCTCTCTGGAAACACCATATATTTT.

The chain has TRBV7-6 and TRBJ1-2; TRBD1 matches at 9 bases. Germline CDR1 SGHVS, CDR2 FNYEAQ. Losses at the gene ends were 5 bases for V and 8 bases for J; bases not matched to a gene: 6. The CDR3 runs 13 residues. CDR3 sequence reads: CASSPQGAKGYTF. CDR3 bases: TGTGCCAGCAGCCCACAGGGGGCGAAGGGCTACACCTTC.

The chain is built from TRBV4-1 and TRBJ1-2; 10 positions agree with TRBD1. Germline V CDR1 and CDR2: MGHRA, YSYEKL. The CDR3 extends over 18 amino acids. Trimming removed 0 bases from V and 4 bases from J; junction bases left unmatched: 11. CDR3 coding DNA: TGCGCCAGCAGCCAAGATAACCGGGACAGGGGATTCGGCTATGGCTACACCTTC. It specifies CASSQDNRDRGFGYGYTF.

In its sample, this clone was seen once. The chain uses TRBV19 and TRBJ2-5, with 15 bases lining up with TRBD2. The V gene end was trimmed by 7 bases and the J gene end by 5 bases; junction bases not matched to a gene: 14. Germline CDR1 LNHDA, CDR2 SQIVND (reference sequence). This CDR3 comprises 18 residues. The CDR3 coding sequence is TGTGCCAGTAACCACGGACTAGCGGGAGGGCGGGATACGGAGACCCAGTACTTC. It codes for CASNHGLAGGRDTETQYF.

The chain's CDR3 is CAISGAGTGGSLYEQYF. The CDR3 DNA sequence: TGTGCCATCAGTGGTGCGGGGACGGGAGGCAGTTTGTACGAGCAGTACTTC. This rearrangement joins TRBV10-3 to TRBJ2-7, with 7 bases lining up with TRBD2. The CDR3 has 17 amino acids. After removal of 4 bases from V and 4 bases from J, the junction contained 16 bases not matched to a gene. Germline assignment: CDR1 ENHRY and CDR2 SYGVKD.

This chain joins TRBV9 and TRBJ2-2; 8 bases map to TRBD1. The CDR3 sequence is 14 residues long. Unmatched junction bases numbered 6, after V lost 4 bases and J lost 7 bases. Germline values: CDR1 SGDLS, CDR2 YYNGEE. CDR3 DNA: TGTGCCAGCAGCACTCAGGGGGCGGGCGGGGAGCTGTTTTTT. This gives the protein CASSTQGAGGELFF.